This T cell receptor (beta chain) was found in a study of CD8 T cells in ankylosing spondylitis. The V gene's germline CDR1 is PRHDT and CDR2 FYEKMQ (reference sequence). This CDR3 has 17 amino acids. The V end was cut by 11 bases, the J end by 1 base, with 26 bases between. TCRdb reanalysed the 5' RACE reads using MiXCR and keeps one entry per CDR3 protein. The table has about 220,000 distinct CDR3 sequences, 10% to 13% seen once. This clonotype has a count of ten or more. Its antigen is unknown. General study points: Reportedly, matched ankylosing spondylitis synovial fluid was significantly enriched for disease-linked clones. A motif of roughly eight highly homologous TCR beta variants was seen as apparently characteristic of ankylosing spondylitis blood.

V gene TRBV13 combines with J gene TRBJ1-1, with a possible D match to TRBD1 (6 bases). The TCR was taken from a male donor with ankylosing spondylitis or in good health (not recorded which). The sequenced sample consisted of blood, either unsorted or a sorted T cell fraction (not recorded which). In DNA form, the CDR3 reads TGTGCCGTTCGTAAATCCGGGACATTCCAGTGGAACACTGAAGCTTTCTTT. Translated: CAVRKSGTFQWNTEAFF.